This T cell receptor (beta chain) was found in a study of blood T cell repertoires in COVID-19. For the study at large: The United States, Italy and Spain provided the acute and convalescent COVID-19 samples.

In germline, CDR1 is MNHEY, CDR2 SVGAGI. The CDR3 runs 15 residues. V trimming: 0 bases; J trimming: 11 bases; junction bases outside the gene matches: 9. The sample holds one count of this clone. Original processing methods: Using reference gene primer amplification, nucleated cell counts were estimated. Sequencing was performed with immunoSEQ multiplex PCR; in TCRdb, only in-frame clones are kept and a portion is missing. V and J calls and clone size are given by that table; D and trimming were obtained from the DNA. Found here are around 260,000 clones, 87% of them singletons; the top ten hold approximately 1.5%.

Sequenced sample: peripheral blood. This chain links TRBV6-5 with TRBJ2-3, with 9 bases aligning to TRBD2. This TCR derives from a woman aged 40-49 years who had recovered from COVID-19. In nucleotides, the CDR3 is TGTGCCAGCAGTTACTCTGGGCTAGCGGGGCTAAGGCAGTATTTT. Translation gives CASSYSGLAGLRQYF.